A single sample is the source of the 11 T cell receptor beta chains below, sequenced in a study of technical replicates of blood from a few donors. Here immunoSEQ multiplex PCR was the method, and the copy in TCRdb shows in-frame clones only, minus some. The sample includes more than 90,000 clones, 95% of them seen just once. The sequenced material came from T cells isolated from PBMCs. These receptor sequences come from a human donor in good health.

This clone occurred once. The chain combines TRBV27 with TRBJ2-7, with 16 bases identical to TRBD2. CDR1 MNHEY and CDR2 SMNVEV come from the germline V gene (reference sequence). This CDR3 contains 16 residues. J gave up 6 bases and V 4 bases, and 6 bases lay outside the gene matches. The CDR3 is CASSSTGLAGGLEQYF. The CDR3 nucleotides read TGTGCCAGCAGTTCTACGGGACTAGCGGGAGGGCTCGAGCAGTACTTC.

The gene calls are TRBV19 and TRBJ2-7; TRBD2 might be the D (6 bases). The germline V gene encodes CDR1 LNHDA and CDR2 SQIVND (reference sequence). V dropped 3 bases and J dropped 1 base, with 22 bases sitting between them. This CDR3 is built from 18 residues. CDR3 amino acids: CASSIRLVQGGTSYEQYF. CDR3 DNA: TGTGCCAGTAGTATTCGTCTTGTCCAAGGCGGGACTTCCTACGAGCAGTACTTC.

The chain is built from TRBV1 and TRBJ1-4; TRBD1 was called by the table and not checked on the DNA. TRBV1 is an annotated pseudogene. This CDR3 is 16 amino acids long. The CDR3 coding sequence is TGCACCAGCAGCGAAACCCGAGGCAAGGGGAATGAAAAACTGTTTTTT. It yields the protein CTSSETRGKGNEKLFF.

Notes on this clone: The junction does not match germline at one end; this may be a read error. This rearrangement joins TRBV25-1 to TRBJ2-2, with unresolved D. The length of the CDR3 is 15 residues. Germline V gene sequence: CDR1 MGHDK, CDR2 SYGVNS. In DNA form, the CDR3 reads TGTGCCGGCAGTGAATATATAGCCGGCACCGGGGAGCTGTTTTTT. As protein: CAGSEYIAGTGELFF.

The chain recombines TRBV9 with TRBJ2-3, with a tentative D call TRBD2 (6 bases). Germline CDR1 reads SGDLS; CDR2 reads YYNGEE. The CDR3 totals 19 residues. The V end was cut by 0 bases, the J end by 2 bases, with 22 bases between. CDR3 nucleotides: TGTGCCAGCAGCGTAGCAACCGGGACTTCGAGGGTATTCACAGATACGCAGTATTTT. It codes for CASSVATGTSRVFTDTQYF.

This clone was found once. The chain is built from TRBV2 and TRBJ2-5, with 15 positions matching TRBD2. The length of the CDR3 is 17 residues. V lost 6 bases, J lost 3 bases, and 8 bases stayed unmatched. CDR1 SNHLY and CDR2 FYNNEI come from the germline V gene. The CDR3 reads CASRGLAGGRKKETQYF. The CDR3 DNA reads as TGTGCCAGCAGGGGACTAGCGGGGGGCCGGAAAAAAGAGACCCAGTACTTC.

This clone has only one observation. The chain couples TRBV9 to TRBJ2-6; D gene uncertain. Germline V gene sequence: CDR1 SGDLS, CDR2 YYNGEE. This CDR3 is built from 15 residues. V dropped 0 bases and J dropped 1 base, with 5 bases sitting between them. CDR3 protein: CASSVASSGANVLTF. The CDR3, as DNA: TGTGCCAGCAGCGTAGCTTCGTCTGGGGCCAACGTCCTGACTTTC.

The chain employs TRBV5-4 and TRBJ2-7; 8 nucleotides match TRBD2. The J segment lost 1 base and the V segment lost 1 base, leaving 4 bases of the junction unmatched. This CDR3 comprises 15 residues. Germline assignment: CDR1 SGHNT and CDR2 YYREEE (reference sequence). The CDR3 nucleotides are TGTGCCAGCAGCTTGCAGGGCGGGGGGTCCTACGAGCAGTACTTC. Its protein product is CASSLQGGGSYEQYF.

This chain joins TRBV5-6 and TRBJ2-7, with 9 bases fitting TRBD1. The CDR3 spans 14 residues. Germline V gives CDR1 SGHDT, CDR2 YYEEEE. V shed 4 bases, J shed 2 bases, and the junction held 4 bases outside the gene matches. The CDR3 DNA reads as TGTGCCAGCAGCCAACAGGGGGCCACCTACGAGCAGTACTTC. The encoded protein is CASSQQGATYEQYF.

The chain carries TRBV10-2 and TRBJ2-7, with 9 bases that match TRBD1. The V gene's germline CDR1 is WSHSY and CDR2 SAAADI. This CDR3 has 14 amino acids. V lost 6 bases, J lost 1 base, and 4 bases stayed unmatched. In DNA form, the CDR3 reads TGCGCCAGCAGAAGGACAGGGGCGTCCTACGAGCAGTACTTC. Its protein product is CASRRTGASYEQYF.

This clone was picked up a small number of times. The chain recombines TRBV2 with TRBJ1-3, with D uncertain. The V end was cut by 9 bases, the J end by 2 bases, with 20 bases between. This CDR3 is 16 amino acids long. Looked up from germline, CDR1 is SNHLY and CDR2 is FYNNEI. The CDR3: CASADFLKEPGNTIYF. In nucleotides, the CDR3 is TGTGCCAGTGCGGACTTCTTAAAGGAGCCTGGAAACACCATATATTTT.